The source of this T cell receptor (beta chain) is a study of T-cell reconstitution after alpha-beta-depleted transplantation in children. Trimming took 4 bases from V and 3 from J, leaving 12 bases between them. The CDR3 totals 15 residues. The sample holds many counts of this clonotype. Its cognate antigen is unknown. Researchers prepared the TCRbeta library using unique molecular identifiers, the study reports. TCRdb ran MiXCR on the PCR reads and lists one entry per CDR3 protein. The sample includes fewer than 700,000 distinct CDR3 sequences, roughly 13% of them seen just once. General study points: Elevated TCRbeta diversity at day 60 was traced, in some patients, to surviving recipient T cells and thymic progenitors.

The TCR originated in a male patient younger than 18 who had a stem cell transplant for acute myeloid leukemia, so the T cells may come from the graft donor. The chain recombines TRBV12-3 or TRBV12-4 with TRBJ2-2; D call uncertain. The sample in question was PBMCs, mostly from graft donor cells, obtained 360 days after TCRalphabeta/CD19-depleted stem cell transplant. CDR3 loop: CASSSSARDTGELFF. The CDR3 coding sequence is TGTGCCAGCAGTTCATCGGCCCGGGACACCGGGGAGCTGTTTTTT.